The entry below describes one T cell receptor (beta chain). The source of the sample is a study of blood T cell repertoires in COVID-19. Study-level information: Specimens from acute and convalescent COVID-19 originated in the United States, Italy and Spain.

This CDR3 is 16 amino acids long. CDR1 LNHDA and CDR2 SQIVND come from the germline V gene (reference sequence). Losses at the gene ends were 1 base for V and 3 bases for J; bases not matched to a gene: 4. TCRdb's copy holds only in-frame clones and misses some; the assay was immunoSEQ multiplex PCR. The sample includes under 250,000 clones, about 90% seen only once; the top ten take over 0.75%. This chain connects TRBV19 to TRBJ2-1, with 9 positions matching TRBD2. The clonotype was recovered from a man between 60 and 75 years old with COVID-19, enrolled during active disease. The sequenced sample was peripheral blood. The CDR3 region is CASSIGLAGYYNEQFF. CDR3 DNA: TGTGCCAGTAGTATAGGGCTAGCGGGATACTACAATGAGCAGTTCTTC. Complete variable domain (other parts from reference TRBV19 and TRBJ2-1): DGGITQSPKYLFRKEGQNVTLSCEQNLNHDAMYWYRQDPGQGLRLIYYSQIVNDFQKGDIAEGYSVSREKKESFPLTVTSAQKNPTAFYLCASSIGLAGYYNEQFFGPGTRLTVL.